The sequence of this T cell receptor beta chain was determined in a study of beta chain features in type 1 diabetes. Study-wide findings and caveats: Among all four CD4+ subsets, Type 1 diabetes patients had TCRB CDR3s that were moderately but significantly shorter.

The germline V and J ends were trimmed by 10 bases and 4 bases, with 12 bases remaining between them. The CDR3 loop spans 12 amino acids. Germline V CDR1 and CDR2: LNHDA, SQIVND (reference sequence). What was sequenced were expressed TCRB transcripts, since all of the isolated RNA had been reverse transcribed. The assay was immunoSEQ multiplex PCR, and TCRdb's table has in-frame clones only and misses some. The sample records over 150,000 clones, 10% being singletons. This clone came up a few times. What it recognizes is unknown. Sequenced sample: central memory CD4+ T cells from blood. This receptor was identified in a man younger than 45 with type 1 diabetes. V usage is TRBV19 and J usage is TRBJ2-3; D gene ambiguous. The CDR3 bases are TGTGCCACCCGACTTGGTTCAGATACGCAGTATTTT. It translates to CATRLGSDTQYF.